The 10 T cell receptor beta chains below all came from one sample that was sequenced in a study of cytomegalovirus exposure and HLA in healthy donors. The primer mix had 60 Vbeta and 13 Jbeta primers. The table came from immunoSEQ multiplex PCR; TCRdb's copy has only in-frame clones and leaves some out. The sample yields about 31,000 clones, just under 90% seen once. Material for sequencing was PBMCs. These receptors originate from a boy aged 5-17 years in good health and CMV-seronegative.

V usage is TRBV7-3 and J usage is TRBJ2-5; no definite D call. The CDR3 totals 13 residues. Between the trimmed V and J ends, which lost 3 bases and 4 bases, there was a span of 9 bases. Germline CDR1 is SGHTA and CDR2 is FQGTGA. CDR3 nucleotides: TGTGCCAGCAGCTTCACCCGAGCAGAGACCCAGTACTTC. Amino acids: CASSFTRAETQYF.

The chain uses TRBV4-1 and TRBJ2-3; the D is unclear. V gave up 1 base and J gave up 0 bases, with 8 bases separating them. Germline V CDR1 and CDR2: MGHRA, YSYEKL. The CDR3 totals 15 residues. CDR3 coding DNA: TGCGCCAGCAGCCAAGTCCCGACTAGCACAGATACGCAGTATTTT. Protein: CASSQVPTSTDTQYF.

V and J are TRBV5-1 and TRBJ2-7, with D tentatively TRBD1 (6 bases). The CDR3 extends over 19 amino acids. Deletions cut 4 bases from V and 5 bases from J, with 31 bases between. Germline assignment: CDR1 SGHRS and CDR2 YFSETQ. CDR3 residues: CASSPLISRDNKRVDEQYF. The CDR3 coding sequence is TGCGCCAGCAGCCCCTTAATAAGCCGGGACAACAAAAGGGTTGACGAGCAGTACTTC.

The genes are TRBV10-3 and TRBJ1-3; the D gene is possibly TRBD1 (5 bases). Trimming pared 6 bases from V and 3 bases from J, leaving 12 bases between. Germline V lookup: CDR1 ENHRY, CDR2 SYGVKD. This CDR3 comprises 14 residues. DNA of the CDR3: TGTGCCATCAGCTCGGGGGAAATTGGAAACACCATATATTTT. It is translated as CAISSGEIGNTIYF.

This clone has only one observation. This chain uses TRBV6-6 with TRBJ1-2, with 10 bases lining up with TRBD1. From germline, CDR1 is MNHNY and CDR2 SVGAGI (reference sequence). V gave up 6 bases and J gave up 2 bases; unmatched junction bases: 3. The CDR3 consists of 14 residues. The CDR3 loop reads CASRPGQGNYGYTF. As DNA, the CDR3 is TGTGCCAGCAGGCCGGGACAGGGGAACTATGGCTACACCTTC.

The chain carries TRBV4-1 and TRBJ2-4; TRBD2 aligns across 9 bases. The CDR3 has 17 amino acids. Germline loops: CDR1 MGHRA, CDR2 YSYEKL. Trimming at V came to 2 bases and at J to 0 bases, leaving 5 bases not matched to a gene. The CDR3 region has the DNA TGCGCCAGCAGCCAACCGACTAGCGGTGTAGCCAAAAACATTCAGTACTTC. Its translation is CASSQPTSGVAKNIQYF.

The chain employs TRBV7-9 and TRBJ2-1; 14 bases are shared with TRBD2. After removal of 2 bases from V and 9 bases from J, the junction contained 6 bases not matched to a gene. CDR1 and CDR2 (germline): SEHNR, FQNEAQ (reference sequence). The length of the CDR3 is 16 residues. CDR3 loop: CASSLPGTSGGAEQFF. The DNA of the CDR3 is TGTGCCAGCAGCTTACCCGGGACTAGCGGGGGCGCTGAGCAGTTCTTC.

The chain has TRBV5-1 and TRBJ2-5; perhaps TRBD1 as D (5 bases). The CDR3 has 14 residues. Trimming stripped 0 bases from V and 5 bases from J, with 11 bases between. The germline gives CDR1 SGHRS, CDR2 YFSETQ. The CDR3 region is CASSLEGNRETQYF. Written as DNA, the CDR3 is TGCGCCAGCAGCTTGGAGGGGAATCGGGAGACCCAGTACTTC.

The chain uses TRBV5-1 and TRBJ2-1, with TRBD2 matching over 10 bases. The germline V gene encodes CDR1 SGHRS and CDR2 YFSETQ. V trimming: 4 bases; J trimming: 4 bases; junction bases outside the gene matches: 8. There are 16 residues in the CDR3. CDR3 DNA sequence: TGCGCCAGCAGCCCAACTGCACTAGCGGGGTACAATGAGCAGTTCTTC. It translates to CASSPTALAGYNEQFF.

The CDR3 protein is CASRPGQGFNEQFF. CDR3 sequence (DNA): TGTGCCAGCAGACCGGGACAGGGGTTCAATGAGCAGTTCTTC. The gene calls are TRBV6-6 and TRBJ2-1; 10 nucleotides match TRBD1. CDR3 length: 14 residues. The V segment lost 6 bases and the J segment 6 bases; nucleotides outside the gene matches: 5. CDR1 is MNHNY, CDR2 SVGAGI, per germline (reference sequence).